One sample yielded the 20 T cell receptor beta chains listed below, sequenced in a study of T cells of healthy individuals. One entry per CDR3 protein results from TCRdb running MiXCR on the 5' RACE reads. The sample contains more than 60,000 distinct CDR3 sequences, around 15% of which appear only once. The receptors here all came from a human donor in good health.

The sample holds many counts of this clonotype. V usage is TRBV6-8 and J usage is TRBJ1-1; weak D call: TRBD1 (5 bases). CDR1 and CDR2 (germline): MNHGY, SAAAGT. Trimming shortened V by 11 bases and J by 3 bases, and 25 bases separated the two germline ends. The CDR3 is 16 residues long. This CDR3 reads CAGARGAGKVDTEAFF. DNA for the CDR3: TGTGCCGGAGCGCGGGGAGCAGGGAAGGTTGACACTGAAGCTTTCTTT.

V gene TRBV7-9 combines with J gene TRBJ1-1; D gene uncertain. Germline lookup yields CDR1 SEHNR and CDR2 FQNEAQ (reference sequence). This CDR3 is built from 13 residues. CDR3 bases: TGTGGCGCCGGGGTAAAGGGTGACACTGAAGCTTTCTTT. This gives the protein CGAGVKGDTEAFF. The whole variable domain, remainder taken from reference TRBV7-9 and TRBJ1-1, is DTGVSQNPRHKITKRGQNVTFRCDPISEHNRLYWYRQTLGQGPEFLTYFQNEAQLEKSRLLSDRFSAERPKGSFSTLEIQRTEQGDSAMYLCGAGVKGDTEAFFGQGTRLTVV.

The chain couples TRBV4-1 to TRBJ2-5; D ambiguous. This CDR3 spans 14 amino acids. V dropped 1 base and J dropped 5 bases, with 11 bases sitting between them. Germline loops: CDR1 MGHRA, CDR2 YSYEKL. The CDR3 region is CASSQGKLVETQYF. The CDR3 nucleotides read TGCGCCAGCAGCCAAGGAAAGCTCGTGGAGACCCAGTACTTC.

This clonotype was observed a handful of times. The V and J genes are TRBV20-1 and TRBJ2-7; the D is unclear. The CDR3 loop spans 14 amino acids. The V end was cut by 3 bases, the J end by 2 bases, with 14 bases between. Germline loops: CDR1 DFQATT, CDR2 SNEGSKA (reference sequence). CDR3: CSARSPAFTYEQYF. As DNA, the CDR3 is TGCAGTGCTAGGTCCCCTGCCTTCACCTACGAGCAGTACTTC.

V gene TRBV12-3 or TRBV12-4 combines with J gene TRBJ1-1; D call uncertain. This CDR3 comprises 13 residues. Between the trimmed V and J ends, which lost 8 bases and 0 bases, there was a span of 10 bases. As DNA, the CDR3 is TGTGCCAGCGGCTTGCGGATGAACACTGAAGCTTTCTTT. Encoded protein: CASGLRMNTEAFF.

This clonotype was seen more than once but under ten times. The chain joins TRBV28 to TRBJ1-2, with no clear D. Per the germline V gene, CDR1 is MDHEN and CDR2 is SYDVKM. Trimming stripped 2 bases from V and 3 bases from J, with 4 bases between. This CDR3 region has 12 residues. CDR3 amino acids: CASSLTDYGYTF. In nucleotides, the CDR3 is TGTGCCAGCAGTTTAACGGACTATGGCTACACCTTC.

This rearrangement joins TRBV18 to TRBJ1-6, with a weak D call TRBD1 (5 bases). Trimming removed 3 bases from V and 8 bases from J, with 11 bases in between. Germline CDR1 KGHSH, CDR2 LQKENI. CDR3 length: 14 amino acids. The CDR3, as DNA: TGTGCCAGCTCACCTGAGACAGCCGATTCACCCCTCCACTTT. It codes for CASSPETADSPLHF.

This clonotype was seen more than once but under ten times. The rearrangement joins TRBV9 to TRBJ2-5; D remains ambiguous. This CDR3 has 13 amino acids. CDR1 is SGDLS and CDR2 is YYNGEE in the germline V gene. Trimming shortened V by 4 bases and J by 4 bases, and 11 bases separated the two germline ends. DNA for the CDR3: TGTGCCAGCAGCTCACCATCCGGAGAGACCCAGTACTTC. Amino acids: CASSSPSGETQYF.

Details on this clonotype: This could be a read error, since a much larger clone is one nucleotide away. The V gene is TRBV2, the J gene TRBJ1-5; TRBD1 is a possible D gene (5 bases). Per the germline V gene, CDR1 is SNHLY and CDR2 is FYNNEI. V was trimmed by 1 base and J by 5 bases, leaving 9 bases between them. This CDR3 is 14 amino acids long. The DNA of the CDR3 is TGTGCCAGCAGTGAAGGACAGTTTGATCAGCCCCAGCATTTT. Protein product: CASSEGQFDQPQHF.

The rearrangement joins TRBV7-8 to TRBJ2-3; 11 bases are a match to TRBD2. With V trimmed by 5 bases and J by 6 bases, 7 bases remained unmatched. This CDR3 has 15 residues. The germline gives CDR1 SGHVS, CDR2 FQNEAQ. The CDR3 region is CASSHSGRVGDTQYF. DNA of the CDR3: TGTGCCAGCAGCCATAGCGGGAGGGTCGGGGATACGCAGTATTTT. The full variable domain, its missing parts supplied by reference TRBV7-8 and TRBJ2-3, is GAGVSQSPRYKVAKRGQDVALRCDPISGHVSLFWYQQALGQGPEFLTYFQNEAQLDKSGLPSDRFFAERPEGSVSTLKIQRTQQEDSAVYLCASSHSGRVGDTQYFGPGTRLTVL.

This clonotype was found a few times. V is TRBV5-6 and J is TRBJ2-7; 10 bases line up with TRBD1. The CDR3 is 14 amino acids. V lost 4 bases and J lost 7; bases outside the gene matches: 8. From germline, CDR1 is SGHDT and CDR2 YYEEEE. This chain's CDR3 is CASSQGTGAKEQYF. The CDR3 DNA reads as TGTGCCAGCAGCCAAGGGACAGGGGCTAAAGAGCAGTACTTC.

The genes are TRBV19 and TRBJ2-1, with 10 bases fitting TRBD2. This CDR3 comprises 15 residues. J gave up 3 bases and V 5 bases, and 4 bases lay outside the gene matches. CDR1 LNHDA and CDR2 SQIVND come from the germline V gene (reference sequence). CDR3 sequence (DNA): TGTGCCAGTAGTGAAGCGGGGGGGTTCTACAATGAGCAGTTCTTC. Protein: CASSEAGGFYNEQFF.

This clonotype was seen ten or more times. The chain is built from TRBV5-6 and TRBJ2-5; either TRBD1 or TRBD2 may fit D (5 bases each). This CDR3 is built from 16 residues. V lost 6 bases, J lost 4 bases, and 22 bases lay in between. Germline lookup yields CDR1 SGHDT and CDR2 YYEEEE. The CDR3 DNA reads as TGTGCCAGCACCATTGGGTGGGGCAGGGACCTAGAGACCCAGTACTTC. Translation gives CASTIGWGRDLETQYF. Filled out from reference TRBV5-6 and TRBJ2-5, the complete variable domain reads DAGVTQSPTHLIKTRGQQVTLRCSPKSGHDTVSWYQQALGQGPQFIFQYYEEEERQRGNFPDRFSGHQFPNYSSELNVNALLLGDSALYLCASTIGWGRDLETQYFGPGTRLLVL.

There are many counts of this clonotype. The rearrangement joins TRBV12-3 or TRBV12-4 to TRBJ2-1; D perhaps matches TRBD1 (5 bases). V lost 5 bases and J lost 10, with 18 bases in between. CDR3 length equals 14 residues. DNA of the CDR3: TGTGCCAGCAGTCCTTGGCTCTCAGCAGGGGAGCAGTTCTTC. This translates into CASSPWLSAGEQFF.

The rearrangement links TRBV4-1 to TRBJ1-3; D is perhaps TRBD1 (5 bases). The V gene's germline CDR1 is MGHRA and CDR2 YSYEKL. The CDR3 length is 15 residues. Trimming cost V 6 bases and J 0 bases, with 12 bases left between them. The CDR3 is CASRTTRGSGNTIYF. The CDR3 DNA reads TGCGCCAGCAGAACAACTAGGGGCTCTGGAAACACCATATATTTT.

In its sample, this clonotype was seen a few times. The rearrangement links TRBV7-9 to TRBJ1-1, with D possibly matching TRBD1 (6 bases). Germline V gene sequence: CDR1 SEHNR, CDR2 FQNEAQ (reference sequence). The CDR3 covers 15 residues. Trimming pared 5 bases from V and 5 bases from J, leaving 18 bases between. In DNA form, the CDR3 reads TGTGCCAGCAGCAACACAGGGAGGAAAAGTACTGAAGCTTTCTTT. This codes for CASSNTGRKSTEAFF.

The V call is TRBV7-6, the J call TRBJ2-7; TRBD1 agrees at 9 bases. With V trimmed by 3 bases and J by 5 bases, 8 bases remained unmatched. CDR3 length: 15 residues. Germline V CDR1 and CDR2: SGHVS, FNYEAQ. CDR3 nucleotides: TGTGCCAGCAGCTTGGGACAGGGCCCTTCCCACGAGCAGTACTTC. Translation gives CASSLGQGPSHEQYF.

This clonotype was seen only a few times. The V call is TRBV13, the J call TRBJ2-1, with 8 bases lining up with TRBD2. CDR1 is PRHDT and CDR2 is FYEKMQ in the germline V gene (reference sequence). CDR3 length: 14 amino acids. Trimming took 5 bases from V and 7 from J; bases not matched to a gene: 7. The CDR3 DNA sequence: TGTGCCAGCAGCAGAGCGGGAGCGTATAATGAGCAGTTCTTC. Translation gives CASSRAGAYNEQFF.

This chain uses TRBV2 with TRBJ1-5, with D tentatively TRBD1 (5 bases). Per the germline V gene, CDR1 is SNHLY and CDR2 is FYNNEI. There are 15 residues in the CDR3. Trimming took off 6 bases at V and 0 bases at J, with 12 bases between the two ends. The CDR3 here is CASRVGGFSNQPQHF. Written as DNA, the CDR3 is TGTGCCAGCAGGGTTGGGGGTTTTAGCAATCAGCCCCAGCATTTT.

The chain combines TRBV5-6 with TRBJ1-2, with D unclear. In germline, CDR1 is SGHDT, CDR2 YYEEEE. The CDR3 runs to 15 residues. Trimming removed 1 base from V and 4 bases from J, with 14 bases in between. The CDR3 protein is CASSLYIGPIYGYTF. The DNA of the CDR3 is TGTGCCAGCAGCTTGTACATCGGTCCTATCTATGGCTACACCTTC.